This T cell receptor (beta chain) was profiled in a study of long-term antiretroviral therapy in people with HIV (dated by TCRdb to the early 2020s). About the investigation overall: The earliest samples were collected about a decade before the 2015 WHO recommendation for immediate ART, when ART was typically delayed until CD4 counts fell. A total of around 190 cryopreserved PBMC samples came from roughly 30 adults with confirmed HIV infection and were collected serially over a mean of roughly six years (range 1-12). No cross-contamination during QIAcube processing turned up in test extractions that ran a monoclonal T-cell line alongside 30 to 40 polyclonal samples. Whether ART initiation and durable HIV suppression were associated with changes in peripheral blood TRB repertoire composition and diversity was tested in a retrospective serial study. Of the approximately 28 participants with HIV, about a dozen were female.

Participants were included only if at least one PBMC sample before ART initiation and at least two post-ART samples were available. Treatment was received in the United States of America by all participants with HIV. Cryopreserved samples of about 0.95-10 million PBMC were thawed and washed before DNA extraction. At the time of the earliest PBMC sample, participants with HIV were aged between about 20 and 55 years. Per participant, PBMC samples came from 1-4 timepoints prior to ART initiation and 2-8 timepoints following ART initiation, for a median of 7 samples. For every participant, serial HIV viral load, CD4+ T-cell count, ART history and demographic data were obtained. Genomic DNA was extracted from unsorted PBMC with a Qiagen kit on a QIAcube, with processing performed in batches of 12 samples. As concerns this clone: There is no known antigen for this receptor. Base quality data are lacking; no much larger clone is found one base away.

Sequencing of the TRB variable region was done with the immunoSEQ hsTCRB v3.0 assay at survey level resolution. A depth of about 40,000-50,000 T-cell genomes per sample was targeted for TRB sequencing. An Illumina MiSeq with a v3 150-cycle kit was used to sequence the pooled TRB libraries. Per the authors' processing: Analysis of repertoires was carried out in R inside a reproducible Nextflow workflow spanning QC, data transformation and analysis. LymphoSeq2, an R package for exploring AIRR-Seq data, was used to implement the custom analyses. After excluding a few samples that yielded fewer than 5000 total TRB sequences, around 190 HIV repertoires remained for analysis. Among the 180 to 200 HIV repertoires that were kept, under 60 were collected before ART initiation and more than 120 were collected after ART initiation. Repertoires were downsampled to 5000 TRB nucleotide sequences, and summary statistics were averaged over 100 downsampling iterations. TRB sequences were retained for analysis only if CDR3 regions of at least seven amino acids were present. Diversity was measured with a Shannon entropy-derived clonality score and the Gini coefficient. In repertoire networks, the top 5000 CDR3 amino acid sequences were linked whenever an edit distance of one separated two sequences. For TRB CDR3 amino acid sequences, antigen specificity groups and MHC restriction were predicted with GLIPH2. To flag known associations with CMV, EBV, HIV or tissue antigens, CDR3 amino acid sequences were compared against VDJdb and McPAS-TCR. Pre-ART, post-ART and control groups were compared with Wilcoxon signed-rank tests and Holm-Bonferroni correction. What TCRdb holds here is the immuneACCESS table cut down to in-frame rearrangements. Part of the clones is not present; checked against another copy, under half of the missing clones reflect an unresolved V gene, and the others are unexplained. Clone size and the V and J calls come from that table; the DNA yielded D and trimming. The sample table contains about 35,000 clones; only one count was recorded for 70% to 90% of them. The ten most abundant clones make up under 12% of the sample.

Summary of the overall study and its limitations: Narrower CDR3 length ranges were observed in HIV repertoires than in controls, and an antigen-experienced repertoire with only a slight naive shift after ART was suggested by the network structure. Inferences about post-ART repertoire changes are limited because no data were available on ART adherence, viral resistance or therapy changes. Starting ART was linked to a significant rise in TRB diversity, yet even with long-term ART the diversity remained significantly lower than in transplant donor controls. The samples span the years 2004 to 2017, and the ART regimens used may be less effective than current regimens. Because PBMC availability was limited, only the TCR beta chain was sequenced, with no alpha chain pairing. Unsorted PBMC were profiled instead of sorted CD4+ and CD8+ T cells because pre-ART samples had limited cell numbers. Expanded TRB clones identified before ART initiation dominated the repertoire at all time points, although this dominance fluctuated and declined in many PLHIV after ART.

The germline V gene sets CDR1 to MNHEY and CDR2 to SVGAGI. From cysteine to phenylalanine, the CDR3 is 13 amino acids long. Of all the DNA, just the CDR3 is kept, 39 bases in frame from base 1. V is clipped by 5 bases and J by 6 bases, and the sequence between their germline boundaries is 11 bases long. Sequencing used unsorted PBMCs, obtained 2.2 years after starting antiretroviral therapy. The receptor chain draws on TRBV6-5 and TRBJ2-1; the D gene assignment is perhaps TRBD1 or TRBD2, with each matching 5 bases. The receptor comes from a man aged 18-30 years with HIV. Read as DNA, the sequence is TGTGCCAGCAGTGCCGGGGACGGCAATGAGCAGTTCTTC. Its amino acids are CASSAGDGNEQFF.